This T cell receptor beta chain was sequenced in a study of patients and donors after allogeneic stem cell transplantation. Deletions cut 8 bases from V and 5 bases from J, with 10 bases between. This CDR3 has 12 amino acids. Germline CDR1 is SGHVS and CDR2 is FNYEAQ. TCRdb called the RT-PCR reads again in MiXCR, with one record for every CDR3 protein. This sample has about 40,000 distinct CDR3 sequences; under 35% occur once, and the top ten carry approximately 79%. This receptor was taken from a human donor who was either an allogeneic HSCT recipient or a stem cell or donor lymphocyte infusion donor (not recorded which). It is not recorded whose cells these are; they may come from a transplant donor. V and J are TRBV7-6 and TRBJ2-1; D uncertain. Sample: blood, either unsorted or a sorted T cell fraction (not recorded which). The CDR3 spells CASALVDNEQFF. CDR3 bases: TGTGCCAGCGCCTTAGTCGACAATGAGCAGTTCTTC.